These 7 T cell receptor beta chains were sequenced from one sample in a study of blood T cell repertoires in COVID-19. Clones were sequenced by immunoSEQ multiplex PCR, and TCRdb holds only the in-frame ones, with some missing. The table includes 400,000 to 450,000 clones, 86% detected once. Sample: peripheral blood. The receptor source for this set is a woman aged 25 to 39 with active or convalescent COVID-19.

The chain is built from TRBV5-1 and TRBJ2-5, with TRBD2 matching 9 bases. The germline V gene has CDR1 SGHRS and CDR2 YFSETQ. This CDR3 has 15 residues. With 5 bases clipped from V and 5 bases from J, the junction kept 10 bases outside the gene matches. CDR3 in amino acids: CASRSSGDFRETQYF. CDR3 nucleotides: TGCGCCAGCAGATCTAGCGGGGACTTCCGGGAGACCCAGTACTTC.

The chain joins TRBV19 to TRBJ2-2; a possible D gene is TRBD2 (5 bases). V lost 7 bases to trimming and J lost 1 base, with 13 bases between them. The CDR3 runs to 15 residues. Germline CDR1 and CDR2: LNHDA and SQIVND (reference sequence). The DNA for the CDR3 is TGTGCCAGTACCAAGACTATTCAGAACACCGGGGAGCTGTTTTTT. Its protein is CASTKTIQNTGELFF.

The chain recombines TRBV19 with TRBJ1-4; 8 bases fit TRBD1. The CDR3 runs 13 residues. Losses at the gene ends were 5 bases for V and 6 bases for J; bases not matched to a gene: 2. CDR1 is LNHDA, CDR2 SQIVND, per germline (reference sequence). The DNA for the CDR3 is TGTGCCAGTAGTGCGGACAGGGATGAAAAACTGTTTTTT. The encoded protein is CASSADRDEKLFF.

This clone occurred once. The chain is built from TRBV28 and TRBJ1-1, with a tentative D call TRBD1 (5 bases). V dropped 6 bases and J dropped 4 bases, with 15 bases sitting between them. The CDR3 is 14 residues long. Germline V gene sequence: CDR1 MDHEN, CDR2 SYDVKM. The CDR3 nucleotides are TGTGCCAGCAGGGGTGGGGGGTTAGGCACTGAAGCTTTCTTT. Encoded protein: CASRGGGLGTEAFF.

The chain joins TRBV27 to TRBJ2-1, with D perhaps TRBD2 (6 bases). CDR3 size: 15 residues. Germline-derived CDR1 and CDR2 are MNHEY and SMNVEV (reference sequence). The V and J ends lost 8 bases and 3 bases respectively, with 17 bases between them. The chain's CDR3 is CASGHRLDLYNEQFF. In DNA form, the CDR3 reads TGTGCCAGCGGTCACCGACTAGATCTCTACAATGAGCAGTTCTTC.

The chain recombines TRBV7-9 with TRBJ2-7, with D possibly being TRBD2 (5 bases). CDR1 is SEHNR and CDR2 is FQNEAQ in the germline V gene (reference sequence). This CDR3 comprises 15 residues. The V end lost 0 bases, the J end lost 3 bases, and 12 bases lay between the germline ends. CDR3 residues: CASSLAVSGGYEQYF. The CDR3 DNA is TGTGCCAGCAGCTTAGCGGTGAGTGGAGGCTACGAGCAGTACTTC.

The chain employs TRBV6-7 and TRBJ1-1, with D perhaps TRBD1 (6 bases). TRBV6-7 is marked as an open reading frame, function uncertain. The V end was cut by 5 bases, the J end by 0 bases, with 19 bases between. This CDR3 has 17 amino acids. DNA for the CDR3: TGTGCCAGCAGTGACAACCCCCGACAGGTTATGAACACTGAAGCTTTCTTT. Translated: CASSDNPRQVMNTEAFF.